This passage covers 20 T cell receptor beta chains from one sample sequenced in a study of shared clonotypes between healthy human individuals. CD8 cells regarded as naive lacked CD45RO, were positively chosen for CCR7, and omitted terminally differentiated effector memory CD45RA+ cells. Method: immunoSEQ multiplex PCR; TCRdb's copy keeps in-frame clones and lacks some. The table has about 2.1 million clones, about 93% seen once; the top ten hold approximately 1.7%. The material sequenced was naive CD8+ T cells from PBMCs. These receptors were collected from a man in his late teens or twenties in good health. Some clones in this sample may be carry-over from other donors' samples.

This clone has only one observation. The rearrangement uses TRBV11-2 and TRBJ2-5, with D unresolved. The length of the CDR3 is 16 residues. The V end was cut by 0 bases, the J end by 0 bases, with 11 bases between. CDR1 SGHAT and CDR2 FQNNGV come from the germline V gene. The CDR3 spells CASSLEAFRYQETQYF. The CDR3 DNA follows: TGTGCCAGCAGCTTAGAGGCATTCCGATACCAAGAGACCCAGTACTTC.

V usage is TRBV28 and J usage is TRBJ1-2; a possible D gene is TRBD1 (5 bases). The CDR3 length is 15 residues. Germline CDR1 reads MDHEN; CDR2 reads SYDVKM. The V end was cut by 2 bases, the J end by 2 bases, with 12 bases between. CDR3 in amino acids: CASSLGPGLNYGYTF. The CDR3 DNA is TGTGCCAGCAGTTTAGGGCCAGGGTTAAACTATGGCTACACCTTC.

The chain couples TRBV9 to TRBJ2-1, with 7 bases identical to TRBD2. Trimming at V came to 4 bases and at J to 4 bases, leaving 8 bases not matched to a gene. The CDR3 runs 15 residues. Germline V CDR1 and CDR2: SGDLS, YYNGEE. The CDR3 DNA reads as TGTGCCAGCAGCTCAAGCGGGACCTATTACAATGAGCAGTTCTTC. This gives the protein CASSSSGTYYNEQFF. Looking up the rest from reference TRBV9 and TRBJ2-1 gives the full variable domain: DSGVTQTPKHLITATGQRVTLRCSPRSGDLSVYWYQQSLDQGLQFLIQYYNGEERAKGNILERFSAQQFPDLHSELNLSSLELGDSALYFCASSSSGTYYNEQFFGPGTRLTVL.

This chain connects TRBV5-8 to TRBJ1-5; the D is unclear. The CDR3 is made up of 15 amino acids. Trimming cost V 0 bases and J 0 bases, with 7 bases left between them. Germline V gene sequence: CDR1 SGHTS, CDR2 YDEGEE. CDR3 region: CASSLDGYSNQPQHF. The CDR3 DNA sequence: TGTGCCAGCAGCTTGGACGGCTATAGCAATCAGCCCCAGCATTTT.

The gene calls are TRBV28 and TRBJ2-7; possibly TRBD1 for D (6 bases). The CDR3 contains 11 residues. Germline V CDR1 and CDR2: MDHEN, SYDVKM. The CDR3 sequence: CAVQGHYEQYF. The DNA for the CDR3 is TGTGCGGTACAGGGTCACTACGAGCAGTACTTC.

This clone occurred once. CDR3 amino acids: CASSGWASADTQYF. In DNA, the CDR3 is TGTGCCAGCAGTGGTTGGGCCTCCGCAGATACGCAGTATTTT. The V and J genes are TRBV6-1 and TRBJ2-3; no reliable D call. The germline V and J ends were trimmed by 4 bases and 4 bases, with 12 bases remaining between them. Germline V gives CDR1 MNHNS, CDR2 SASEGT. The CDR3 has 14 residues.

The chain uses TRBV29-1 and TRBJ1-4, with D possibly TRBD1 on 6 matching bases. The V gene lost 5 bases and the J gene lost 5 bases, with 12 bases spanning the gap. In germline, CDR1 is SQVTM, CDR2 ANQGSEA. The CDR3 has 13 amino acids. The CDR3 loop reads CSVTGQPNEKLFF. CDR3 in DNA: TGCAGCGTTACAGGACAGCCCAATGAAAAACTGTTTTTT.

V is TRBV28 and J is TRBJ2-5; TRBD2 agrees at 12 bases. The CDR3 runs 16 residues. Germline CDR1 and CDR2: MDHEN and SYDVKM. With 2 bases clipped from V and 7 bases from J, the junction kept 8 bases outside the gene matches. CDR3 DNA sequence: TGTGCCAGCAGTTTAGAGACTAGCGGGAGTTGGGGGACCCAGTACTTC. Translation: CASSLETSGSWGTQYF. Based on the CDR3 plus reference TRBV28 and TRBJ2-5, the full variable domain is DVKVTQSSRYLVKRTGEKVFLECVQDMDHENMFWYRQDPGLGLRLIYFSYDVKMKEKGDIPEGYSVSREKKERFSLILESASTNQTSMYLCASSLETSGSWGTQYFGPGTRLLVL.

The V call is TRBV14, the J call TRBJ2-2; no clear D. Germline V gives CDR1 SGHDN, CDR2 FVKESK. V lost 4 bases and J 5 bases, leaving 5 bases between the germline ends. This CDR3 is 12 amino acids long. CDR3 bases: TGTGCCAGCAGCCGGCTAACCGGGGAGCTGTTTTTT. Translating it yields CASSRLTGELFF.

The genes are TRBV7-9 and TRBJ1-1, with TRBD1 identical over 7 bases. Germline V gives CDR1 SEHNR, CDR2 FQNEAQ (reference sequence). The CDR3 extends over 13 amino acids. V was pared by 3 bases and J by 5 bases, with 3 bases of the junction left unmatched. The CDR3 reads CASSFQQGTEAFF. In DNA form, the CDR3 reads TGTGCCAGCAGCTTTCAACAGGGGACTGAAGCTTTCTTT.

The rearrangement joins TRBV11-2 to TRBJ2-1; a possible D gene is TRBD2 (5 bases). The germline V gene has CDR1 SGHAT and CDR2 FQNNGV. The CDR3 runs to 14 residues. Trimming took off 5 bases at V and 0 bases at J, with 8 bases between the two ends. The CDR3 region has the DNA TGTGCCAGCAGCGGCCGGGACTCCTACAATGAGCAGTTCTTC. Its protein is CASSGRDSYNEQFF.

This clone came up a few times. J is TRBJ1-3 and V is TRBV6-6, with a possible D match to TRBD1 (5 bases). V shed 6 bases and J shed 2 bases, with 17 bases lying between them. Germline V CDR1 and CDR2: MNHNY, SVGAGI (reference sequence). This CDR3 is built from 16 residues. CDR3 bases: TGTGCCAGCAGGGGAACCGACAGCCAAACTGGAAACACCATATATTTT. Translated: CASRGTDSQTGNTIYF.

The chain joins TRBV4-2 to TRBJ2-7; D gene uncertain. Germline V gene sequence: CDR1 LGHNA, CDR2 YNFKEQ. The CDR3 spans 12 residues. Trimming shortened V by 5 bases and J by 3 bases, and 8 bases separated the two germline ends. The CDR3 protein is CASSGVYYEQYF. The CDR3 DNA reads as TGTGCCAGCAGCGGGGTTTACTACGAGCAGTACTTC.

V and J are TRBV4-1 and TRBJ1-1, with D maybe TRBD1 (6 bases). The V gene lost 0 bases and the J gene lost 5 bases, with 13 bases spanning the gap. The CDR3 has 15 residues. Germline CDR1 MGHRA, CDR2 YSYEKL. In DNA, the CDR3 is TGCGCCAGCAGCCAAGACTACAGGGTGGGGACTGAAGCTTTCTTT. As protein: CASSQDYRVGTEAFF.

This chain joins TRBV5-3 and TRBJ2-7; D is possibly TRBD2 (5 bases). TRBV5-3 is known as an ORF, though its function is uncertain. This CDR3 has 16 residues. V dropped 4 bases and J dropped 3 bases, with 20 bases sitting between them. The CDR3 DNA reads TGTGCCAGAAGCCCTAAGCAGGAGGCACATCTCTACGAGCAGTACTTC. This gives the protein CARSPKQEAHLYEQYF.

The J gene is TRBJ1-1, the V gene TRBV27; D remains ambiguous. This CDR3 region has 13 residues. Germline V lookup: CDR1 MNHEY, CDR2 SMNVEV (reference sequence). V was clipped by 2 bases and J by 5 bases, with 9 bases between them. In nucleotides, the CDR3 is TGTGCCAGCAGTTTAAGGGAGTTTACTGAAGCTTTCTTT. It is translated as CASSLREFTEAFF.

This clone was recorded once. The chain uses TRBV9 and TRBJ2-2, with TRBD1 identical over 9 bases. Trimming at V came to 3 bases and at J to 3 bases, leaving 0 bases not matched to a gene. The CDR3 extends over 14 amino acids. Germline V lookup: CDR1 SGDLS, CDR2 YYNGEE. CDR3 bases: TGTGCCAGCAGCGGACAGGGGGACACCGGGGAGCTGTTTTTT. This codes for CASSGQGDTGELFF. Full variable domain (missing parts from reference TRBV9 and TRBJ2-2): DSGVTQTPKHLITATGQRVTLRCSPRSGDLSVYWYQQSLDQGLQFLIQYYNGEERAKGNILERFSAQQFPDLHSELNLSSLELGDSALYFCASSGQGDTGELFFGEGSRLTVL.

The CDR3 reads CASSEPGYLYNEQFF. DNA of the CDR3: TGTGCCAGCAGTGAGCCGGGGTACCTATACAATGAGCAGTTCTTC. This chain connects TRBV25-1 to TRBJ2-1, with D tentatively TRBD2 (5 bases). V lost 3 bases and J lost 4, with 13 bases in between. The CDR3 is made up of 15 amino acids. Germline loops: CDR1 MGHDK, CDR2 SYGVNS.

V and J are TRBV5-5 and TRBJ1-3; possible D gene TRBD1, 6 bases. The V end was cut by 4 bases, the J end by 0 bases, with 14 bases between. The CDR3 runs 16 residues. The germline gives CDR1 SGHKS, CDR2 YYEKEE (reference sequence). CDR3 region: CASSPMWGASGNTIYF. The CDR3 DNA is TGTGCCAGCAGCCCTATGTGGGGGGCCTCTGGAAACACCATATATTTT.

This chain connects TRBV7-8 to TRBJ2-7, with TRBD1 matching 11 bases. The V gene end was trimmed by 7 bases and the J gene end by 2 bases; junction bases not matched to a gene: 4. Germline CDR1 SGHVS, CDR2 FQNEAQ. The CDR3 extends over 14 amino acids. The CDR3 sequence is CASNGDRGTYEQYF. The CDR3 DNA follows: TGTGCCAGCAACGGGGACAGGGGGACCTACGAGCAGTACTTC. Combining the CDR3 with reference TRBV7-8 and TRBJ2-7 gives the whole variable domain GAGVSQSPRYKVAKRGQDVALRCDPISGHVSLFWYQQALGQGPEFLTYFQNEAQLDKSGLPSDRFFAERPEGSVSTLKIQRTQQEDSAVYLCASNGDRGTYEQYFGPGTRLTVT.